The present entry profiles one T cell receptor beta chain with its context. The V end was cut by 0 bases, the J end by 3 bases, with 3 bases between. This CDR3 has 13 residues. Germline lookup yields CDR1 MGHRA and CDR2 YSYEKL. RNA, at about 0.45 to 1 ug, was reverse transcribed with random hexamers. In TCRdb, the immunoSEQ multiplex PCR reads were re-called with MiXCR into one record per CDR3 protein. The sample holds 400,000 or so distinct CDR3 sequences, 85% seen once. These data are taken from a study of CD8 T cells in Susac syndrome. The sequence was collected from a human donor with multiple sclerosis. The chain links TRBV4-1 to TRBJ2-1; no clear D. Sequenced input: CD8+ T cells from PBMCs. The CDR3 sequence is CASSQDIYNEQFF. For the CDR3, the DNA is TGCGCCAGCAGCCAAGACATCTACAATGAGCAGTTCTTC.